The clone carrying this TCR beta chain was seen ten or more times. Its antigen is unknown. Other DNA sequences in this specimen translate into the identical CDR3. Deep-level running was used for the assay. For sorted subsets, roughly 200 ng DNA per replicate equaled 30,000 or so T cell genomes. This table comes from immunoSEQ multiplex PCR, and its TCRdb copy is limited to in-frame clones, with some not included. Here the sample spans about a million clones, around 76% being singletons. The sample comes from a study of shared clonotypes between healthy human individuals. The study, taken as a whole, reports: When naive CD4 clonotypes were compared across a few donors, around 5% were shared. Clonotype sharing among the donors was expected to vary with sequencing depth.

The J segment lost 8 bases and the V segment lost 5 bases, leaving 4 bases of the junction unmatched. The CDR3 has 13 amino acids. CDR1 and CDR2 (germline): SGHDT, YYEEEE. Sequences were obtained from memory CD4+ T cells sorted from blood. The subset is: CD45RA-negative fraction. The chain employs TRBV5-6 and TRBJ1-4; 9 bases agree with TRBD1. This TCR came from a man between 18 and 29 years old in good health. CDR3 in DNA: TGTGCCAGCAGGGGACAGGGAGGAGAAAAACTGTTTTTT. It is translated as CASRGQGGEKLFF.